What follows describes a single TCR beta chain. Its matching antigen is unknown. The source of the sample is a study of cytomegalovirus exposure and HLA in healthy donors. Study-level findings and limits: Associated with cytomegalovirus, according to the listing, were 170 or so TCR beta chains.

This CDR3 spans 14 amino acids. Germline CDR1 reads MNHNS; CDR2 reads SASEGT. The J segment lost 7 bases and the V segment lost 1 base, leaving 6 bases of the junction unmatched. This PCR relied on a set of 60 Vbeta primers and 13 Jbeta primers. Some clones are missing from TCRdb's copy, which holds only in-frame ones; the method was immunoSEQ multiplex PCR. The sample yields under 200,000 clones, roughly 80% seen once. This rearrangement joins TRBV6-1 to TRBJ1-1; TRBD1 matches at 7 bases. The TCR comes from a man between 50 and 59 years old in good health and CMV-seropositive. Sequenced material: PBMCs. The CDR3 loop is CASSEGDSDDEAFF. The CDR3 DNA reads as TGTGCCAGCAGTGAAGGGGACAGTGACGATGAAGCTTTCTTT.